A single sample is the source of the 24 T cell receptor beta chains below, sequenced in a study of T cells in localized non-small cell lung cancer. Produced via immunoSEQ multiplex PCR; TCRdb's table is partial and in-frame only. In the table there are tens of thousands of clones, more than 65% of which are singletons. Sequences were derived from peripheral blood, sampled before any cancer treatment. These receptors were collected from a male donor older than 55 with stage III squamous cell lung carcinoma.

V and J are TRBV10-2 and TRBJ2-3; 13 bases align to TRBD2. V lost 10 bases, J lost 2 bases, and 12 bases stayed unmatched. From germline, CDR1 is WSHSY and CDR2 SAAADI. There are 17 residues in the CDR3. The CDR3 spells CATNGWGLAGNTDTQYF. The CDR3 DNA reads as TGCGCCACTAACGGATGGGGACTAGCGGGGAACACAGATACGCAGTATTTT.

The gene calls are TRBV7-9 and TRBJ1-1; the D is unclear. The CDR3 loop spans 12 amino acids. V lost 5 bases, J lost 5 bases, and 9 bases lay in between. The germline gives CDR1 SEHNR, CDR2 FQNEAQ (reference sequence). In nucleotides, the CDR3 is TGTGCCAGCAGCAAGACGAAAACTGAAGCTTTCTTT. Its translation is CASSKTKTEAFF. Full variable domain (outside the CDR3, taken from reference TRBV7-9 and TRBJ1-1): DTGVSQNPRHKITKRGQNVTFRCDPISEHNRLYWYRQTLGQGPEFLTYFQNEAQLEKSRLLSDRFSAERPKGSFSTLEIQRTEQGDSAMYLCASSKTKTEAFFGQGTRLTVV.

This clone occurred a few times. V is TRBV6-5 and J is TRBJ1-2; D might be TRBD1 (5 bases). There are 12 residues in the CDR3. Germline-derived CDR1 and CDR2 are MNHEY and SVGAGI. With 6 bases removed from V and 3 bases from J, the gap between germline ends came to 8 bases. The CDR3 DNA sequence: TGTGCCAGCAGAATAGGGGACTATGGCTACACCTTC. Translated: CASRIGDYGYTF.

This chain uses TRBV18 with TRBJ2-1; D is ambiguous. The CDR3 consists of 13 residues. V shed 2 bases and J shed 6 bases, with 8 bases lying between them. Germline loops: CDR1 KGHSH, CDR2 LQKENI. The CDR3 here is CASSPRQPNEQFF. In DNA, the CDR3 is TGTGCCAGCTCACCAAGGCAGCCCAATGAGCAGTTCTTC.

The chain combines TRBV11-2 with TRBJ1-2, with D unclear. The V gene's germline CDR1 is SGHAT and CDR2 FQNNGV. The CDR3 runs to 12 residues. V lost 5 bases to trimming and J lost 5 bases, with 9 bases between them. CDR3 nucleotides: TGTGCCAGCAGCCCCAGCGGATATGGCTACACCTTC. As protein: CASSPSGYGYTF. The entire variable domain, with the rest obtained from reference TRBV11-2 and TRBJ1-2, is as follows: EAGVAQSPRYKIIEKRQSVAFWCNPISGHATLYWYQQILGQGPKLLIQFQNNGVVDDSQLPKDRFSAERLKGVDSTLKIQPAKLEDSAVYLCASSPSGYGYTFGSGTRLTVV.

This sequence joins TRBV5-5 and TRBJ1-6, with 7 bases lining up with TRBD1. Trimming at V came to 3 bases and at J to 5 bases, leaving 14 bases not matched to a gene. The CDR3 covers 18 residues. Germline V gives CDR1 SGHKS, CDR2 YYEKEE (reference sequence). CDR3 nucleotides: TGTGCCAGCAGCTCCTCGGGACAGTCCATTTATAATAATTCACCCCTCCACTTT. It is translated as CASSSSGQSIYNNSPLHF.

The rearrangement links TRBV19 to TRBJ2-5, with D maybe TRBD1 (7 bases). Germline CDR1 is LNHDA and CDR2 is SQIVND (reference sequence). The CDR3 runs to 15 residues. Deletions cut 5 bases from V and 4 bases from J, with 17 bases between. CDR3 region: CASSPGGPRVETQYF. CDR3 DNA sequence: TGTGCCAGTAGTCCAGGGGGGCCGCGAGTAGAGACCCAGTACTTC. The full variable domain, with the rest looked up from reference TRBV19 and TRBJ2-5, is DGGITQSPKYLFRKEGQNVTLSCEQNLNHDAMYWYRQDPGQGLRLIYYSQIVNDFQKGDIAEGYSVSREKKESFPLTVTSAQKNPTAFYLCASSPGGPRVETQYFGPGTRLLVL.

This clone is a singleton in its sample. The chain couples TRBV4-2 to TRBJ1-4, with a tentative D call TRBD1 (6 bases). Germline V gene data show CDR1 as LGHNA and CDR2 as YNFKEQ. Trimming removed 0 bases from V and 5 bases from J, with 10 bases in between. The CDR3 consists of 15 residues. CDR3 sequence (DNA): TGTGCCAGCAGCCAAGAAGCCCAGGGGAATGAAAAACTGTTTTTT. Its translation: CASSQEAQGNEKLFF.

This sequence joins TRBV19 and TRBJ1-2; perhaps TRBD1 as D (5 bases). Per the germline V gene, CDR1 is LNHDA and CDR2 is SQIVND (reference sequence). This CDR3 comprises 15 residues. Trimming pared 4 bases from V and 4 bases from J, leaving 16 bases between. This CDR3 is CASSTPRGEFYGYTF. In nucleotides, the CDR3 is TGTGCCAGTAGTACCCCCCGGGGCGAATTCTATGGCTACACCTTC.

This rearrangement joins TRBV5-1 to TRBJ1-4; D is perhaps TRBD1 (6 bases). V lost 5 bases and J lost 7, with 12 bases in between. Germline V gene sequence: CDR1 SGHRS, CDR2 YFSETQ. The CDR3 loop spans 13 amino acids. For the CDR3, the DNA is TGCGCCAGCAGTTGGGGGACACTTGAAAAACTGTTTTTT. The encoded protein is CASSWGTLEKLFF.

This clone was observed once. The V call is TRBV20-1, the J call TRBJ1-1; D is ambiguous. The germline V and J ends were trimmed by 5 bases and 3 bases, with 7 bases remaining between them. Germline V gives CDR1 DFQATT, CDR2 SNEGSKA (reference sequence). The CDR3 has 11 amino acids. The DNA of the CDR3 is TGCAGTGCTCAAATGGACACTGAAGCTTTCTTT. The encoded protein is CSAQMDTEAFF.

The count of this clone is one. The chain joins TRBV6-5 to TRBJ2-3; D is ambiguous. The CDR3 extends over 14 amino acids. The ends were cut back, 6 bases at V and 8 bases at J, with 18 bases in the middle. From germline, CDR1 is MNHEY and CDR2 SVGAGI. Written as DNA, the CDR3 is TGTGCCAGCAGCCCCCGCACAGATTTGAGTACGCAGTATTTT. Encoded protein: CASSPRTDLSTQYF.

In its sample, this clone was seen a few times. The CDR3 coding sequence is TGTGCCAGCAGCCCCGGGACAACAAACACTGAAGCTTTCTTT. Protein sequence: CASSPGTTNTEAFF. The V call is TRBV5-4, the J call TRBJ1-1; TRBD1 is a possible D gene (6 bases). CDR1 SGHNT and CDR2 YYREEE come from the germline V gene (reference sequence). The V and J ends lost 4 bases and 2 bases respectively, with 12 bases between them. This CDR3 region has 14 residues. Full variable domain (rest looked up from reference TRBV5-4 and TRBJ1-1): ETGVTQSPTHLIKTRGQQVTLRCSSQSGHNTVSWYQQALGQGPQFIFQYYREEENGRGNFPPRFSGLQFPNYSSELNVNALELDDSALYLCASSPGTTNTEAFFGQGTRLTVV.

CDR3 DNA sequence: TGCGCCAGCAGCCAAGGATGGACTAGCGGGAGGGAGCAGTTCTTC. This sequence encodes CASSQGWTSGREQFF. V and J are TRBV4-1 and TRBJ2-1, with 14 bases that match TRBD2. CDR3 length equals 15 residues. CDR1 and CDR2 from the germline V gene are MGHRA and YSYEKL. After removal of 1 base from V and 10 bases from J, the junction contained 3 bases not matched to a gene.

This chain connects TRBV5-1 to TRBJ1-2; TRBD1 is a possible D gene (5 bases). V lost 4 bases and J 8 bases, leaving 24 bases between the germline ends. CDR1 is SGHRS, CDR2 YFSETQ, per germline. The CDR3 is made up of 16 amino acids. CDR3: CASSGLSGTSTGGYTF. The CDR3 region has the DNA TGCGCCAGCAGCGGGCTCTCCGGGACCTCAACGGGAGGCTACACCTTC. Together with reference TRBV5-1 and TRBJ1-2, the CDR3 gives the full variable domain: KAGVTQTPRYLIKTRGQQVTLSCSPISGHRSVSWYQQTPGQGLQFLFEYFSETQRNKGNFPGRFSGRQFSNSRSEMNVSTLELGDSALYLCASSGLSGTSTGGYTFGSGTRLTVV.

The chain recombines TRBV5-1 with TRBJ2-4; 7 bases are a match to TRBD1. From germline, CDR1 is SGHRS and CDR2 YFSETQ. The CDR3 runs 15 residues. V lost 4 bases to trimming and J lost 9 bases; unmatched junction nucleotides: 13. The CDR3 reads CASSVEGGRRIIQYF. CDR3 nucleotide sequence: TGCGCCAGCAGCGTTGAAGGGGGCCGGAGAATCATTCAGTACTTC.

The CDR3 region is CASSLVGDQETQYF. As DNA, the CDR3 is TGCGCCAGCAGCTTGGTTGGGGATCAAGAGACCCAGTACTTC. The rearrangement uses TRBV5-1 and TRBJ2-5; D ambiguous. V lost 0 bases to trimming and J lost 2 bases, with 8 bases between them. Germline assignment: CDR1 SGHRS and CDR2 YFSETQ. The CDR3 spans 14 residues.

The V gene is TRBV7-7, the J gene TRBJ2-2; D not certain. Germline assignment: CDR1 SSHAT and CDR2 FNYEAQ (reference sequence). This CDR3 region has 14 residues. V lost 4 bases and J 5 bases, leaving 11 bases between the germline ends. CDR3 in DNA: TGTGCCAGCAGCTCAATTATAGGGACCGGGGAGCTGTTTTTT. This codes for CASSSIIGTGELFF. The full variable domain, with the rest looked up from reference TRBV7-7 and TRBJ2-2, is GAGVSQSPRYKVTKRGQDVTLRCDPISSHATLYWYQQALGQGPEFLTYFNYEAQPDKSGLPSDRFSAERPEGSISTLTIQRTEQRDSAMYRCASSSIIGTGELFFGEGSRLTVL.

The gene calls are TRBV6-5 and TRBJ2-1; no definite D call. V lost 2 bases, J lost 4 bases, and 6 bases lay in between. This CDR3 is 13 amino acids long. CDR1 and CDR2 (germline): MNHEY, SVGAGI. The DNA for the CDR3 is TGTGCCAGCAGTTACGCAGGTTACAATGAGCAGTTCTTC. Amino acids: CASSYAGYNEQFF.

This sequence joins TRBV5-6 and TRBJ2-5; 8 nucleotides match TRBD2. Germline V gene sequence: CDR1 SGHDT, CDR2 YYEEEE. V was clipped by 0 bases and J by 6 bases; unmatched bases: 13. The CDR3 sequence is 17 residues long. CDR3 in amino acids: CASSLVAGGSTRQTQYF. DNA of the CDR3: TGTGCCAGCAGCTTGGTGGCGGGAGGCAGTACCAGGCAGACCCAGTACTTC. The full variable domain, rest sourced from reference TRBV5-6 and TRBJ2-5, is DAGVTQSPTHLIKTRGQQVTLRCSPKSGHDTVSWYQQALGQGPQFIFQYYEEEERQRGNFPDRFSGHQFPNYSSELNVNALLLGDSALYLCASSLVAGGSTRQTQYFGPGTRLLVL.

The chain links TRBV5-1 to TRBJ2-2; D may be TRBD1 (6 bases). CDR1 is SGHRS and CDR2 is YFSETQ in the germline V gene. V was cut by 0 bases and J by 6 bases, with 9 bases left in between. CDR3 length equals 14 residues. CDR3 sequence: CASSLDGGPGELFF. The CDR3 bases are TGCGCCAGCAGCTTGGATGGGGGCCCCGGGGAGCTGTTTTTT.

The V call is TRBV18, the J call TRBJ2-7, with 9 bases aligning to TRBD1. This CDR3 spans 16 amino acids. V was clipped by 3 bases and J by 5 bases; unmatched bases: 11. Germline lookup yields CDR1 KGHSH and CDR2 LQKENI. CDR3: CASSPTGGTGNHEQYF. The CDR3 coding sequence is TGTGCCAGCTCACCGACCGGGGGGACAGGGAACCACGAGCAGTACTTC.

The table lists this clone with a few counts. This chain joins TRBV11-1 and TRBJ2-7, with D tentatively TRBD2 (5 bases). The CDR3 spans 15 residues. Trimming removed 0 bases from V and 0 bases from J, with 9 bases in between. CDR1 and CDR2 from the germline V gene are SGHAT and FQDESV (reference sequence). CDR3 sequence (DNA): TGTGCCAGCAGCTTAGCGGGAGATATCTCCTACGAGCAGTACTTC. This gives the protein CASSLAGDISYEQYF.

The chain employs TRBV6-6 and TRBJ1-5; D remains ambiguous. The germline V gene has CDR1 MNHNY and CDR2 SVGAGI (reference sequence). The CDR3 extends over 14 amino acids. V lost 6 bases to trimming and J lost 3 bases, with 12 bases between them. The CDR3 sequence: CASRAGSNNQPQHF. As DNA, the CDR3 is TGTGCCAGCAGGGCCGGGTCCAACAATCAGCCCCAGCATTTT.